Below, 30 T cell receptor beta chains from the same sample are listed, as sequenced in a study of blood T cell repertoires in COVID-19. TCRdb keeps only in-frame clones here, not all; method: immunoSEQ multiplex PCR. Counted here are roughly 140,000 clones, about 84% occurring once; the ten biggest clones make up just under 9%. The source material was peripheral blood. The receptor source for this set is a woman over 75 in a cohort sampled during active or convalescent COVID-19.

The chain links TRBV7-2 to TRBJ1-1, with unresolved D. The CDR3 contains 14 residues. The V end was cut by 5 bases, the J end by 1 base, with 11 bases between. Germline V CDR1 and CDR2: SGHTA, FQGNSA. The CDR3 coding sequence is TGTGCCAGCAGCCCAGAGGTAGGGAACACTGAAGCTTTCTTT. Translating it yields CASSPEVGNTEAFF.

The chain combines TRBV7-2 with TRBJ2-2; D gene unclear. The CDR3 runs to 14 residues. The V end was cut by 1 base, the J end by 6 bases, with 9 bases between. Germline CDR1 and CDR2: SGHTA and FQGNSA. Written as DNA, the CDR3 is TGTGCCAGCAGCTTAGATGGCAGTTCCGGGGAGCTGTTTTTT. This codes for CASSLDGSSGELFF.

The V gene is TRBV29-1, the J gene TRBJ2-3; 8 bases match TRBD2. The V gene end was trimmed by 6 bases and the J gene end by 7 bases; junction bases not matched to a gene: 12. CDR1 is SQVTM and CDR2 is ANQGSEA in the germline V gene. This CDR3 comprises 14 residues. CDR3 sequence (DNA): TGCAGCGTGTGGGGGATCCGGGGGGGCAATACGCAGTATTTT. Translated, it gives CSVWGIRGGNTQYF.

V gene TRBV30 combines with J gene TRBJ2-5, with TRBD2 matching 7 bases. The trim removed 8 bases at V and 2 bases at J, leaving 5 bases unmatched. Germline V gene sequence: CDR1 GTSNPN, CDR2 SVGIG (reference sequence). The CDR3 covers 12 residues. The DNA for the CDR3 is TGTGCCGGGGAGGGAGGACAAGAGACCCAGTACTTC. As protein: CAGEGGQETQYF.

Only a few counts were recorded for this clone. The rearrangement uses TRBV5-1 and TRBJ1-1; D remains unclear. Germline-derived CDR1 and CDR2 are SGHRS and YFSETQ. V gave up 0 bases and J gave up 4 bases, with 10 bases separating them. This CDR3 spans 14 amino acids. The CDR3 bases are TGCGCCAGCAGCTTGGCTACGGGGTCCACTGAAGCTTTCTTT. This codes for CASSLATGSTEAFF.

This clone occurred once. J is TRBJ1-2 and V is TRBV4-1; 9 nucleotides align to TRBD1. With V trimmed by 4 bases and J by 3 bases, 6 bases remained unmatched. CDR3 length: 15 residues. CDR1 and CDR2 from the germline V gene are MGHRA and YSYEKL. The CDR3 here is CASSRTGGADYGYTF. CDR3 DNA sequence: TGCGCCAGCAGCCGAACAGGGGGCGCGGACTATGGCTACACCTTC.

The chain carries TRBV5-1 and TRBJ2-1; 8 bases are shared with TRBD2. Per the germline V gene, CDR1 is SGHRS and CDR2 is YFSETQ. V shed 0 bases and J 4 bases; nucleotides not matched to a gene: 6. The CDR3 is 16 amino acids. The CDR3 sequence: CASSLESSGVYNEQFF. The CDR3 region has the DNA TGCGCCAGCAGCTTGGAAAGTAGCGGGGTTTACAATGAGCAGTTCTTC.

The V and J genes are TRBV5-1 and TRBJ2-3; 8 bases line up with TRBD2. The CDR3 loop spans 16 amino acids. From germline, CDR1 is SGHRS and CDR2 YFSETQ. Trimming removed 1 base from V and 4 bases from J; junction bases left unmatched: 8. Here the CDR3 reads CASSLTPGGPPDTQYF. The CDR3 nucleotides are TGCGCCAGCAGCTTGACGCCGGGAGGGCCACCAGATACGCAGTATTTT.

The chain recombines TRBV2 with TRBJ2-5; 13 bases fit TRBD2. The germline V gene encodes CDR1 SNHLY and CDR2 FYNNEI. V was clipped by 6 bases and J by 5 bases; unmatched bases: 6. This CDR3 comprises 15 residues. The CDR3 here is CASRGLAGRYETQYF. For the CDR3, the DNA is TGTGCCAGCAGGGGACTAGCGGGGAGGTATGAGACCCAGTACTTC.

This clone came up once. The chain recombines TRBV6-5 with TRBJ1-2; D is unclear. The germline V and J ends were trimmed by 6 bases and 5 bases, with 13 bases remaining between them. This CDR3 contains 13 residues. Per germline, CDR1 MNHEY and CDR2 SVGAGI. Here the CDR3 reads CASSLGSRYGYTF. In DNA form, the CDR3 reads TGTGCCAGCAGCCTCGGTAGCCGGTATGGCTACACCTTC.

The chain employs TRBV6-6 and TRBJ1-2; D possibly corresponds to TRBD1 (5 bases). V lost 7 bases to trimming and J lost 5 bases, with 14 bases between them. The CDR3 contains 13 residues. Germline-derived CDR1 and CDR2 are MNHNY and SVGAGI (reference sequence). CDR3 DNA: TGTGCCAGCACCCCGGGGGGGGTATATGGCTACACCTTC. It yields the protein CASTPGGVYGYTF.

This chain uses TRBV28 with TRBJ2-1; D is unclear. The CDR3 is 12 residues long. V dropped 3 bases and J dropped 6 bases, with 6 bases sitting between them. The germline gives CDR1 MDHEN, CDR2 SYDVKM. The CDR3 region is CASSFQVNEQFF. The DNA for the CDR3 is TGTGCCAGCAGTTTTCAGGTCAATGAGCAGTTCTTC.

V is TRBV28 and J is TRBJ1-3; 7 bases align to TRBD1. The CDR3 consists of 17 residues. Losses at the gene ends were 4 bases for V and 0 bases for J; bases not matched to a gene: 9. CDR1 is MDHEN and CDR2 is SYDVKM in the germline V gene. CDR3 sequence reads: CASSSPGDSSSGNTIYF. CDR3 in DNA: TGTGCCAGCAGTTCCCCTGGGGACAGCTCCTCTGGAAACACCATATATTTT.

V gene TRBV6-1 combines with J gene TRBJ2-6, with a possible D match to TRBD1 (6 bases). V dropped 1 base and J dropped 2 bases, with 9 bases sitting between them. The CDR3 spans 16 residues. Germline CDR1 reads MNHNS; CDR2 reads SASEGT. CDR3 DNA sequence: TGTGCCAGCAGTGAAGTGTCAGGGGCTGGGGCCAACGTCCTGACTTTC. Protein: CASSEVSGAGANVLTF.

The rearrangement uses TRBV7-8 and TRBJ2-3; 11 nucleotides line up with TRBD2. V was pared by 0 bases and J by 8 bases, with 10 bases of the junction left unmatched. This CDR3 is built from 17 residues. CDR1 is SGHVS and CDR2 is FQNEAQ in the germline V gene. Written as DNA, the CDR3 is TGTGCCAGCAGCTTAGCGCTTTCTAGCGGGGGGCCCGGTACGCAGTATTTT. Protein product: CASSLALSSGGPGTQYF.

This chain uses TRBV5-6 with TRBJ1-1, with D uncertain. CDR3 size: 16 residues. Trimming shortened V by 0 bases and J by 2 bases, and 14 bases separated the two germline ends. The V gene's germline CDR1 is SGHDT and CDR2 YYEEEE. This chain's CDR3 is CASSLARIGDNTEAFF. The DNA for the CDR3 is TGTGCCAGCAGCTTGGCCCGTATAGGAGACAACACTGAAGCTTTCTTT.

The chain joins TRBV18 to TRBJ2-3, with a possible D match to TRBD1 (6 bases). Trimming pared 3 bases from V and 6 bases from J, leaving 13 bases between. The CDR3 consists of 14 residues. The V gene's germline CDR1 is KGHSH and CDR2 LQKENI. The CDR3 sequence is CASSPQGPMDTQYF. CDR3 sequence (DNA): TGTGCCAGCTCACCCCAGGGGCCTATGGATACGCAGTATTTT.

The V call is TRBV6-1, the J call TRBJ1-2; weak D call: TRBD1 (5 bases). The CDR3 has 13 residues. CDR1 is MNHNS and CDR2 is SASEGT in the germline V gene. Trimming took 3 bases from V and 3 from J, leaving 8 bases between them. The CDR3 loop reads CASSETDDYGYTF. Here the CDR3 DNA reads TGTGCCAGCAGTGAGACAGATGACTATGGCTACACCTTC.

The chain has TRBV4-1 and TRBJ2-5, with 9 bases fitting TRBD2. The CDR3 runs to 16 residues. Trimming took 1 base from V and 11 from J; bases not matched to a gene: 14. Per the germline V gene, CDR1 is MGHRA and CDR2 is YSYEKL. CDR3 in amino acids: CASSQGFGGGAGRQYF. The CDR3, as DNA: TGCGCCAGCAGCCAAGGATTCGGCGGGGGGGCCGGGCGACAGTACTTC.

This clone has just a few counts. This chain connects TRBV10-1 to TRBJ1-1, with a possible D match to TRBD1 (5 bases). The CDR3 runs 14 residues. Trimming took off 8 bases at V and 5 bases at J, with 18 bases between the two ends. In germline, CDR1 is WNHNN, CDR2 SYGVQD (reference sequence). CDR3 in DNA: TGCGCCAGCTCGGGCAGGGTGAGTAAGACTGAAGCTTTCTTT. Encoded protein: CASSGRVSKTEAFF.

The J gene is TRBJ2-2, the V gene TRBV19; the D gene is possibly TRBD2 (6 bases). Germline CDR1 and CDR2: LNHDA and SQIVND (reference sequence). This CDR3 contains 15 residues. V shed 4 bases and J shed 2 bases, with 11 bases lying between them. CDR3 nucleotide sequence: TGTGCCAGTAGTAGCGGGACCTCCAACACCGGGGAGCTGTTTTTT. This gives the protein CASSSGTSNTGELFF.

This clone came up once. The gene calls are TRBV3-1 (or the pseudogene TRBV3-2) and TRBJ2-7, with 7 bases fitting TRBD1. Germline V CDR1 and CDR2: LGHDT, YNNKEL (reference sequence). The CDR3 consists of 19 residues. V shed 4 bases, J shed 3 bases, and the junction held 21 bases outside the gene matches. Here the CDR3 DNA reads TGTGCCAGCAGCCTCAAGACCGACACCGGGGACAGCTGTGGCTACGAGCAGTACGTC. It encodes CASSLKTDTGDSCGYEQYV.

The chain recombines TRBV7-9 with TRBJ1-6; the D gene is possibly TRBD1 (6 bases). The CDR3 length is 13 residues. The V and J ends lost 11 bases and 6 bases respectively, with 14 bases between them. Germline CDR1 is SEHNR and CDR2 is FQNEAQ (reference sequence). CDR3 DNA: TGTGCCGGATCGGCAGGGGCTAATTCACCCCTCCACTTT. Its translation: CAGSAGANSPLHF.

The V gene is TRBV3-1 (or the pseudogene TRBV3-2), the J gene TRBJ2-5; perhaps TRBD1 as D (6 bases). CDR1 and CDR2 (germline): LGHDT, YNNKEL (reference sequence). The CDR3 covers 11 residues. The ends were cut back, 11 bases at V and 7 bases at J, with 14 bases in the middle. The CDR3 bases are TGTGCCTCCAGGGGAGCACTGACCCAGTACTTC. Its translation: CASRGALTQYF.

The V gene is TRBV28, the J gene TRBJ2-5; D gene ambiguous. Germline CDR1 and CDR2: MDHEN and SYDVKM. Trimming shortened V by 6 bases and J by 1 base, and 6 bases separated the two germline ends. There are 12 residues in the CDR3. The CDR3 DNA is TGTGCCAGCAGGGCATCCCAAGAGACCCAGTACTTC. It codes for CASRASQETQYF.

The V and J genes are TRBV12-3 or TRBV12-4 and TRBJ1-2; D is undetermined. The CDR3 length is 12 residues. V was trimmed by 3 bases and J by 6 bases, leaving 8 bases between them. The CDR3 DNA reads as TGTGCCAGCAGTTTTGGGGAGAATGGCTACACCTTC. It is translated as CASSFGENGYTF.

This sequence joins TRBV7-2 and TRBJ1-4; 9 nucleotides agree with TRBD1. The CDR3 loop spans 16 amino acids. V lost 4 bases, J lost 7 bases, and 10 bases stayed unmatched. Germline CDR1 is SGHTA and CDR2 is FQGNSA. The CDR3 sequence is CASSWAGQGLGEKLFF. Here the CDR3 DNA reads TGTGCCAGCAGCTGGGCGGGACAGGGTCTGGGTGAAAAACTGTTTTTT.

J is TRBJ2-1 and V is TRBV24-1; 9 positions agree with TRBD1. CDR3 length: 17 amino acids. Germline V gene lookup returns CDR1 KGHDR and CDR2 SFDVKD. V dropped 3 bases and J dropped 7; count of bases not matched to a gene: 12. CDR3 DNA sequence: TGTGCCACCAGTGATACACCGGGACAGGGAAGGTTGAATGAGCAGTTCTTC. The encoded protein is CATSDTPGQGRLNEQFF.

The chain is built from TRBV18 and TRBJ2-1; D is ambiguous. The CDR3 has 16 amino acids. Trimming shortened V by 0 bases and J by 6 bases, and 15 bases separated the two germline ends. Germline lookup yields CDR1 KGHSH and CDR2 LQKENI. The CDR3 DNA reads as TGTGCCAGCTCACCACCGGGCGTCGGTCGTGCCAATGAGCAGTTCTTC. Translating gives CASSPPGVGRANEQFF.

The CDR3 DNA sequence: TGTGCCAGCTCCCGAGGACTAGCGGCCAATACGCAGTATTTT. Its translation is CASSRGLAANTQYF. V and J are TRBV18 and TRBJ2-3; 10 nucleotides match TRBD2. CDR1 and CDR2 from the germline V gene are KGHSH and LQKENI. The V segment lost 6 bases and the J segment 7 bases; nucleotides outside the gene matches: 7. The CDR3 extends over 14 amino acids. Based on the CDR3 plus reference TRBV18 and TRBJ2-3, the full variable domain is NAGVMQNPRHLVRRRGQEARLRCSPMKGHSHVYWYRQLPEEGLKFMVYLQKENIIDESGMPKERFSAEFPKEGPSILRIQQVVRGDSAAYFCASSRGLAANTQYFGPGTRLTVL.